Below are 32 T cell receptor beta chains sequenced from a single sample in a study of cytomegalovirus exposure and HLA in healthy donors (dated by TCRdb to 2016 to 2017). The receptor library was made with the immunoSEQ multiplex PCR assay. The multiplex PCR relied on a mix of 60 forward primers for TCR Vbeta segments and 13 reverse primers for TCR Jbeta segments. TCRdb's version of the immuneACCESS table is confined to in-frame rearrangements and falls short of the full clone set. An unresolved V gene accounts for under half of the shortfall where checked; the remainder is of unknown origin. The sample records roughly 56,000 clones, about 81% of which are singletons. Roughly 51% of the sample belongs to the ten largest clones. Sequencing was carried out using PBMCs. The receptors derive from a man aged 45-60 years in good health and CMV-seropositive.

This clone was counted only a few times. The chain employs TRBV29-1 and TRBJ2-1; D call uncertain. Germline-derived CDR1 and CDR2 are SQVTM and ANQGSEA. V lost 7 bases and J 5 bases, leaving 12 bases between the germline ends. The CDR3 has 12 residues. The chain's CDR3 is CSGARYNNEQFF. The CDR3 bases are TGCAGCGGCGCGAGGTACAACAATGAGCAGTTCTTC.

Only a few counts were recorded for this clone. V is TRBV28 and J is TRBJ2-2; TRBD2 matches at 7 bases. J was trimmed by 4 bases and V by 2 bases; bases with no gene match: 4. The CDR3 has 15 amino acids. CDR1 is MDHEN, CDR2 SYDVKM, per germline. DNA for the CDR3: TGTGCCAGCAGTTTAGGCGGGAGTCGCACCGGGGAGCTGTTTTTT. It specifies CASSLGGSRTGELFF.

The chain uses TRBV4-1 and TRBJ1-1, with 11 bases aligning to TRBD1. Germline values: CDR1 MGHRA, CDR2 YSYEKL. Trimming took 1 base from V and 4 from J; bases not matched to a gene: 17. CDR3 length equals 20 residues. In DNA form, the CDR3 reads TGCGCCAGCAGCCAAGCCCTAGGTGGGAGGACAGGGGGCGTAGGCACTGAAGCTTTCTTT. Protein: CASSQALGGRTGGVGTEAFF.

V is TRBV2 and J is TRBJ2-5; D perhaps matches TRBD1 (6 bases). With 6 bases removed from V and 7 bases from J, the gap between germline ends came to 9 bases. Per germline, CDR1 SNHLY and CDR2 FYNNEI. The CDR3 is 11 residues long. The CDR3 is CASREQGTQYF. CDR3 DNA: TGTGCCAGCAGGGAACAGGGGACCCAGTACTTC.

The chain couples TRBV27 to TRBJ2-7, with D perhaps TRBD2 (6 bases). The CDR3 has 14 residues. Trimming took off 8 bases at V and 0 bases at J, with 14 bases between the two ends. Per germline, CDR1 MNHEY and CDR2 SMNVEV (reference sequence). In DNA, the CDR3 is TGTGCCAGCTTCGGGGCTAGCGACTCCTACGAGCAGTACTTC. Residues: CASFGASDSYEQYF.

The CDR3 region has the DNA TGTGCCAGCAGTTTATATCTGAACACTGAAGCTTTCTTT. It yields the protein CASSLYLNTEAFF. The chain is built from TRBV6-1 and TRBJ1-1; D not resolved. CDR1 and CDR2 (germline): MNHNS, SASEGT. V shed 5 bases and J shed 0 bases, with 7 bases lying between them. The CDR3 sequence is 13 residues long.

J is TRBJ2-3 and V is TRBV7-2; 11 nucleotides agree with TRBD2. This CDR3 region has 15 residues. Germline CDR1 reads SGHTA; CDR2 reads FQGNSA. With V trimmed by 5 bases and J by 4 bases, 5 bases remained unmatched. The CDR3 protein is CASSPTSGSPDTQYF. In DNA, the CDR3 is TGTGCCAGCAGCCCAACTAGCGGGAGTCCAGATACGCAGTATTTT.

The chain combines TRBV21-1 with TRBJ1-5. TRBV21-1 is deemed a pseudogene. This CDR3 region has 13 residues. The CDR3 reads CASSRRGAQPQHF. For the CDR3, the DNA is TGTGCCAGCAGCCGACGGGGGGCTCAGCCCCAGCATTTT.

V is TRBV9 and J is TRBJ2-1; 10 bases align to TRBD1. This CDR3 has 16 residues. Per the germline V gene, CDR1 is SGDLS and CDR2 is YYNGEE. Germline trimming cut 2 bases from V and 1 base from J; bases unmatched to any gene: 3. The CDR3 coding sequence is TGTGCCAGCAGCGTCCTGGGACAGGGGTCCTACAATGAGCAGTTCTTC. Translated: CASSVLGQGSYNEQFF.

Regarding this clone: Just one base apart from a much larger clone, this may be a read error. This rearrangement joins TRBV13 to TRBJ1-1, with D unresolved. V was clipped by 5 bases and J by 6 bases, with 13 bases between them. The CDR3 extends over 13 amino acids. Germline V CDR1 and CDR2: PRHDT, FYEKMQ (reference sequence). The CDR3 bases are TGTGCCAGCAGCGAGGCCCCTACCTCTGAAGCTTTCTTT. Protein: CASSEAPTSEAFF.

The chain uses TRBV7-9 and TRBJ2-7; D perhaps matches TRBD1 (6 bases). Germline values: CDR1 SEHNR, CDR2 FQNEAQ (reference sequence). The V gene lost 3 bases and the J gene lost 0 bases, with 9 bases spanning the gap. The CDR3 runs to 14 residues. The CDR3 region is CASSLGDTSYEQYF. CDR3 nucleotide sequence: TGTGCCAGCAGCTTGGGGGACACCTCCTACGAGCAGTACTTC.

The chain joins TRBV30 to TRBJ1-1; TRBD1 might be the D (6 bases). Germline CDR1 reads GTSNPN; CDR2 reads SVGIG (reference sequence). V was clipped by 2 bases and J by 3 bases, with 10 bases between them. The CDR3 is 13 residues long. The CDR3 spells CAWSKQGHTEAFF. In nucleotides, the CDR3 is TGTGCCTGGAGTAAACAGGGTCACACTGAAGCTTTCTTT.

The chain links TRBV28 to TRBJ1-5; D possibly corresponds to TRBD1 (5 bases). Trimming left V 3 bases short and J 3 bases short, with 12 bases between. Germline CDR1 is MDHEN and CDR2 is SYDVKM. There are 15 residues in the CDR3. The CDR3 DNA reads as TGTGCCAGCAGTTTTGGGGGGTCCTCCAATCAGCCCCAGCATTTT. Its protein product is CASSFGGSSNQPQHF.

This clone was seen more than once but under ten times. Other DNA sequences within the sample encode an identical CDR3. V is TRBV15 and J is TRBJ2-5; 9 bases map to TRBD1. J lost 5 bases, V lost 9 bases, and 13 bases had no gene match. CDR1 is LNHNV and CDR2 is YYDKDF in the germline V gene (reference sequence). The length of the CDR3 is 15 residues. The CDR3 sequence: CATRLQGAPGETQYF. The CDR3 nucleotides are TGTGCCACACGTTTACAGGGGGCGCCTGGGGAGACCCAGTACTTC.

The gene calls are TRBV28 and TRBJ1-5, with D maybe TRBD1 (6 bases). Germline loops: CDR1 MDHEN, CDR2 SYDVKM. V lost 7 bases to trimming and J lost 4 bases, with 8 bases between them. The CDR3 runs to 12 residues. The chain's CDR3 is CASTTGNQPQHF. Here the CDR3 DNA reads TGTGCCAGCACCACAGGGAATCAGCCCCAGCATTTT.

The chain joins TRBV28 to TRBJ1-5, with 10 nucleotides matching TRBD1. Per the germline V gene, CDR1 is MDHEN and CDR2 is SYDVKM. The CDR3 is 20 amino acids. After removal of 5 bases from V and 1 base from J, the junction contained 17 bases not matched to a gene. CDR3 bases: TGTGCCAGCAGTCCCCAGGGGGGGACAGGGGAGATGGTAAGCAATCAGCCCCAGCATTTT. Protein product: CASSPQGGTGEMVSNQPQHF.

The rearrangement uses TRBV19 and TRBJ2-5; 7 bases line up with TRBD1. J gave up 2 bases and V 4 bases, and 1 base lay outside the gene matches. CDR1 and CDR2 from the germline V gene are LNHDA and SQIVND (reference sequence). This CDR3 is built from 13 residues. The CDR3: CASSRDRQETQYF. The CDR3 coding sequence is TGTGCCAGTAGTAGGGACAGACAAGAGACCCAGTACTTC.

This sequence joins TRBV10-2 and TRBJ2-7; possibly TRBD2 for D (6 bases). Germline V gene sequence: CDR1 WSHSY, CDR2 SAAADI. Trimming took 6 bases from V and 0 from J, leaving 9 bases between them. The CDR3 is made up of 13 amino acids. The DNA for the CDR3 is TGCGCCAGCAGGGCCGGGAGCTCCTACGAGCAGTACTTC. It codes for CASRAGSSYEQYF.

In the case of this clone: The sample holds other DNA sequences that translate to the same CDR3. The DNA for the CDR3 is TGCGCCAGCAGCCAAGATATGATAGTAATAATCTACAATGAGCAGTTCTTC. This gives the protein CASSQDMIVIIYNEQFF. The chain joins TRBV4-3 to TRBJ2-1; no clear D gene. Germline CDR1 LGHNA, CDR2 YSLEER. The CDR3 totals 17 residues. Trimming took off 0 bases at V and 3 bases at J, with 15 bases between the two ends.

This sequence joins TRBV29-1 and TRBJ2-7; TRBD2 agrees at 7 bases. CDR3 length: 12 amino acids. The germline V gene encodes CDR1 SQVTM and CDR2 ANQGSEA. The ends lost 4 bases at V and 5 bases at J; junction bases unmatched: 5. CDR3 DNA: TGCAGCGTTGTTGAGCGGGGTCACGAGCAGTACTTC. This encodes CSVVERGHEQYF.

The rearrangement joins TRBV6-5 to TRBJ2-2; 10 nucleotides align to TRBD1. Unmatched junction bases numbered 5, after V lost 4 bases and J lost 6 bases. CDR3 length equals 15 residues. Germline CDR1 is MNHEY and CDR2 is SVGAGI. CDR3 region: CASSSPGTGAGELFF. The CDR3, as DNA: TGTGCCAGCAGTTCGCCGGGGACAGGGGCCGGGGAGCTGTTTTTT.

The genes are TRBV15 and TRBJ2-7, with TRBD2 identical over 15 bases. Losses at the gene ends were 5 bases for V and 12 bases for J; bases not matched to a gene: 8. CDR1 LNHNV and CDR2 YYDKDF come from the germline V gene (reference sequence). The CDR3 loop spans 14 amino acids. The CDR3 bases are TGTGCCACCAGCTCTCCCGGACTAGCGGGAGGGTGGTACTTC. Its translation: CATSSPGLAGGWYF.

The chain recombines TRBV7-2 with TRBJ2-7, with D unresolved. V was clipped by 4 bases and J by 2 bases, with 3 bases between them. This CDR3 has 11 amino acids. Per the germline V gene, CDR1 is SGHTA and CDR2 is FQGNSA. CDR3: CASSSTYEQYF. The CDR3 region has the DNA TGTGCCAGCAGCTCAACCTACGAGCAGTACTTC.

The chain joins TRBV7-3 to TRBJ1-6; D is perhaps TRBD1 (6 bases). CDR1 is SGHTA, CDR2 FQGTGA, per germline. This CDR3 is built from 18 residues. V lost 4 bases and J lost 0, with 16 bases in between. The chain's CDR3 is CASSSAHEQGSYNSPLHF. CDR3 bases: TGTGCCAGCAGCTCAGCACATGAACAGGGCTCCTATAATTCACCCCTCCACTTT.

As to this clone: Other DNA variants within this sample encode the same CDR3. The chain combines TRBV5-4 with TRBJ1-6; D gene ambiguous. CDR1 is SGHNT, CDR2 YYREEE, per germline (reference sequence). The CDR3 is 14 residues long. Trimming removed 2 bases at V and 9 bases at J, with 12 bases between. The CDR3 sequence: CASSFRRESSPLHF. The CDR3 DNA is TGTGCCAGCAGCTTTAGGAGGGAATCTTCACCCCTCCACTTT.

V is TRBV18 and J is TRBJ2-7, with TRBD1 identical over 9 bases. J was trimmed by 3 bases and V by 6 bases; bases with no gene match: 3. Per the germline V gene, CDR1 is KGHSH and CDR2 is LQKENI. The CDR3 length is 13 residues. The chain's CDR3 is CASSAGQGYEQYF. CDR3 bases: TGTGCCAGCTCGGCGGGACAGGGCTACGAGCAGTACTTC.

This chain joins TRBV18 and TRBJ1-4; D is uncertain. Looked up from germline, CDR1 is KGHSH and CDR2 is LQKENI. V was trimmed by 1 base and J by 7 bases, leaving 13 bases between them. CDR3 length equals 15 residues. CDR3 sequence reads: CASSPLSGEGEKLFF. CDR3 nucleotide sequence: TGTGCCAGCTCACCACTGTCCGGGGAGGGTGAAAAACTGTTTTTT.

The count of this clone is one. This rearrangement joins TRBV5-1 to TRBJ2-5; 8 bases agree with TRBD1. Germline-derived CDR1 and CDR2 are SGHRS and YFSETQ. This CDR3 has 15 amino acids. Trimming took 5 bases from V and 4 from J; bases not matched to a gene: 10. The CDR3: CASSLQTGVSETQYF. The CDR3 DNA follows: TGCGCCAGCAGTTTGCAGACAGGGGTGTCAGAGACCCAGTACTTC.

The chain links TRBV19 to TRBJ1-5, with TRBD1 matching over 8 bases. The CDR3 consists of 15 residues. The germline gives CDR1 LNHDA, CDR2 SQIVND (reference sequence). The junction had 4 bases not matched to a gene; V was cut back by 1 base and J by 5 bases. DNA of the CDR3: TGTGCCAGTAGTATAGTGTCAGGGGGCTATCAGCCCCAGCATTTT. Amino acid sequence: CASSIVSGGYQPQHF.

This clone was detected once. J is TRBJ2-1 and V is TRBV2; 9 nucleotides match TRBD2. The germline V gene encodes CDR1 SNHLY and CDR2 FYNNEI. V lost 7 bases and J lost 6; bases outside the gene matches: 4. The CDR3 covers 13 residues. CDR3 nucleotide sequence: TGTGCCAGCATCCTAGCGGGATTCAATGAGCAGTTCTTC. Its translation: CASILAGFNEQFF.

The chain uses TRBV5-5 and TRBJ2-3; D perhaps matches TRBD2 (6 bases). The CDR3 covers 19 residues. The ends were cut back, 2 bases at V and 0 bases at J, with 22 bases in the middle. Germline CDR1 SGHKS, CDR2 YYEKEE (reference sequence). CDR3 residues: CASSLRRSWTTSSTDTQYF. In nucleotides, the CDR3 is TGTGCCAGCAGCTTACGGCGATCTTGGACTACCTCCAGCACAGATACGCAGTATTTT.

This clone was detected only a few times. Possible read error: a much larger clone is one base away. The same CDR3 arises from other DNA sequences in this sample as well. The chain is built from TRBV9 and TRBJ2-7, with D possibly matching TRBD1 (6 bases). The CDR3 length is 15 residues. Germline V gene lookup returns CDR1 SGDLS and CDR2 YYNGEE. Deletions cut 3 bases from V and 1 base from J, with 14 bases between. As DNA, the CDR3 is TGTGCCAGCAGCGCCCAGGGGCCCAGATCCTACGAGCAGTACTTC. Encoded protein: CASSAQGPRSYEQYF.